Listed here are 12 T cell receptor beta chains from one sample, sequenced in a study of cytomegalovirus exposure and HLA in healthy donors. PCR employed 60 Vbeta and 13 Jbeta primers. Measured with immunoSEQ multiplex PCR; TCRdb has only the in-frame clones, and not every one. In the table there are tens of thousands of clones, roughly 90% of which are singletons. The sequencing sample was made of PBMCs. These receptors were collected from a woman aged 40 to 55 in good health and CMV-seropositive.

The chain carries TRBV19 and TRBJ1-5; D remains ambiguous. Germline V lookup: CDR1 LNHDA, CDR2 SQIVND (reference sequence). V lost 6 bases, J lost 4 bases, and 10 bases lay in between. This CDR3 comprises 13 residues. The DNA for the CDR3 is TGTGCCAGTAGCCGGGTGAGGAATCAGCCCCAGCATTTT. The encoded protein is CASSRVRNQPQHF.

The CDR3 region is CASSLAGGMREKLFF. For the CDR3, the DNA is TGTGCCAGCAGCTTGGCAGGGGGCATGAGAGAAAAACTGTTTTTT. The V and J genes are TRBV5-6 and TRBJ1-4, with 8 nucleotides matching TRBD1. With 0 bases clipped from V and 8 bases from J, the junction kept 6 bases outside the gene matches. CDR1 is SGHDT, CDR2 YYEEEE, per germline. CDR3 length: 15 amino acids.

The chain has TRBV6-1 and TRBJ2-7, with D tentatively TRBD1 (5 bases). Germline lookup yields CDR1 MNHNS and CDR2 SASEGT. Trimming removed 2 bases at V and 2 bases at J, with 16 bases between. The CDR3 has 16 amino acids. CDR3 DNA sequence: TGTGCCAGCAGTGAAAGGGGTTGGGGAATTCCCTACGAGCAGTACTTC. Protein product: CASSERGWGIPYEQYF.

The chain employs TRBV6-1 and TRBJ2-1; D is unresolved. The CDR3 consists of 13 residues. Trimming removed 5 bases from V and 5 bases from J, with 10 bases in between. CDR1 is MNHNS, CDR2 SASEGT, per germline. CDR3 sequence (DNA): TGTGCCAGCAGTACCCGACAAGACAATGAGCAGTTCTTC. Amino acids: CASSTRQDNEQFF.

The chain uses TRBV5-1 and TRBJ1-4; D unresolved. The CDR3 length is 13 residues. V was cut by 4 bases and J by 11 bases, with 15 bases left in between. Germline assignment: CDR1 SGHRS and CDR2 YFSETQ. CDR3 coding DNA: TGCGCCAGCAGCGTGGACGGAGCTGGGAAACTGTTTTTT. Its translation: CASSVDGAGKLFF.

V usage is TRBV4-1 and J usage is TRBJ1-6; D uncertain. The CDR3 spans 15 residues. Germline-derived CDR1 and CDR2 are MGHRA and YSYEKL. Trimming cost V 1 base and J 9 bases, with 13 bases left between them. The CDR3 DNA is TGCGCCAGCAGCCAAGTTAGAGTCCGGGGTTCACCCCTCCACTTT. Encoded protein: CASSQVRVRGSPLHF.

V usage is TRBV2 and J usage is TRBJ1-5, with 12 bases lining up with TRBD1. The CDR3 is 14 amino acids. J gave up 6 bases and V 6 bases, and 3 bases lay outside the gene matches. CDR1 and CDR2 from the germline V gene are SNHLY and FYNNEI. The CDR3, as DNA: TGTGCCAGCAGCGGGACAGGGGGCGTTCAGCCCCAGCATTTT. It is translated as CASSGTGGVQPQHF. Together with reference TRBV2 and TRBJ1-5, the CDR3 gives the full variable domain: EPEVTQTPSHQVTQMGQEVILRCVPISNHLYFYWYRQILGQKVEFLVSFYNNEISEKSEIFDDQFSVERPDGSNFTLKIRSTKLEDSAMYFCASSGTGGVQPQHFGDGTRLSIL.

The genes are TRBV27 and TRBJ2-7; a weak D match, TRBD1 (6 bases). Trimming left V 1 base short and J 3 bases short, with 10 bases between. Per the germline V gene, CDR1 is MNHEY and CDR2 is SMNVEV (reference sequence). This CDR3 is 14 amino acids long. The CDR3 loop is CASSLYRDNYEQYF. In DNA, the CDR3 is TGTGCCAGCAGTTTATACAGGGACAACTACGAGCAGTACTTC.

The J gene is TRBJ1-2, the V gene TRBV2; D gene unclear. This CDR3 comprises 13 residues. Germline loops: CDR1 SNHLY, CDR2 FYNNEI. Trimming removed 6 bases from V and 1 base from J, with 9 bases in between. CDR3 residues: CASRFSGNYGYTF. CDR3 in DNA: TGTGCCAGCAGGTTCAGTGGTAACTATGGCTACACCTTC.

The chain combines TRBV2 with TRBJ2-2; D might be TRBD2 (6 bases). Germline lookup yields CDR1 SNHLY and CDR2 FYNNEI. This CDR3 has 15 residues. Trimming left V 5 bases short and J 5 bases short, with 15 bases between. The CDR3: CASSSLAGGTGELFF. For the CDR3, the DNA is TGTGCCAGCAGTAGTTTGGCCGGGGGAACCGGGGAGCTGTTTTTT.

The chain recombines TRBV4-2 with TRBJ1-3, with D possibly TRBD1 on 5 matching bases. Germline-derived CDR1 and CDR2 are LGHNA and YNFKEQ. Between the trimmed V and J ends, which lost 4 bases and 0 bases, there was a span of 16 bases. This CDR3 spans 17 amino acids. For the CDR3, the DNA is TGTGCCAGCAGCCTCATCCAGGGAGGAGGCTCTGGAAACACCATATATTTT. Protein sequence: CASSLIQGGGSGNTIYF.

In DNA form, the CDR3 reads TGTGCCAGCAGGACAGGGGGGGGCGCCGGCTACGAGCAGTACTTC. Amino acids: CASRTGGGAGYEQYF. This chain connects TRBV28 to TRBJ2-7; 9 bases map to TRBD1. V trimming: 6 bases; J trimming: 3 bases; junction bases outside the gene matches: 9. Germline V CDR1 and CDR2: MDHEN, SYDVKM. The CDR3 extends over 15 amino acids.